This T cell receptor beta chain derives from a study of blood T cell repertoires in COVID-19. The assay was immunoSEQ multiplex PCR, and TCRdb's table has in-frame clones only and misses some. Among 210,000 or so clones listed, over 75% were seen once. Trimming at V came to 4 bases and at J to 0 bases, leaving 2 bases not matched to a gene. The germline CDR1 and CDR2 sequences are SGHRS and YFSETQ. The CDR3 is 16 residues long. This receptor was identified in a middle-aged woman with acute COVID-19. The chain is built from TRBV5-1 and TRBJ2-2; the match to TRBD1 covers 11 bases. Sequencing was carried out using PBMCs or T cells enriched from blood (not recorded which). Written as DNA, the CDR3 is TGCGCCAGCAGCGAGGGACAGGGGGCGAACACCGGGGAGCTGTTTTTT. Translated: CASSEGQGANTGELFF.